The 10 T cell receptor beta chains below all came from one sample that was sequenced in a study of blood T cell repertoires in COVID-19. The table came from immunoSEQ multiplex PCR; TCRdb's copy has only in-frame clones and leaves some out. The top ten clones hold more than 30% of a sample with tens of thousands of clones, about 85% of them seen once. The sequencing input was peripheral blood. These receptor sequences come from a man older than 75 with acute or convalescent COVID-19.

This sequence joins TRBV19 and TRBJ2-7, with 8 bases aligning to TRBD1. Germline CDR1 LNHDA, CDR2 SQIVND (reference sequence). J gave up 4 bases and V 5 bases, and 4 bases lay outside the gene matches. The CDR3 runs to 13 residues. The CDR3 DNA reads TGTGCCAGTAGTTACGACAGGGGTTACGAGCAGTACTTC. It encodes CASSYDRGYEQYF.

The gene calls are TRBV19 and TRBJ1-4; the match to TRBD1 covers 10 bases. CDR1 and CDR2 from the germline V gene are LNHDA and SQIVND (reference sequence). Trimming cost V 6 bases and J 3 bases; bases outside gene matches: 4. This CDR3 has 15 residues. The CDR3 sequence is CASSDRGLSNEKLFF. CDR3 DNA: TGTGCCAGTAGCGACAGGGGGCTGTCTAATGAAAAACTGTTTTTT.

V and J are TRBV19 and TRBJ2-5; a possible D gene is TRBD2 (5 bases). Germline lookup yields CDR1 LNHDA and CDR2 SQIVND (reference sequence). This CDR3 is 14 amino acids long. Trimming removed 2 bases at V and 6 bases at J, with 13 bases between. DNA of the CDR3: TGTGCCAGTAGTATATTTTACGGCGGGCAGACCCAGTACTTC. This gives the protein CASSIFYGGQTQYF.

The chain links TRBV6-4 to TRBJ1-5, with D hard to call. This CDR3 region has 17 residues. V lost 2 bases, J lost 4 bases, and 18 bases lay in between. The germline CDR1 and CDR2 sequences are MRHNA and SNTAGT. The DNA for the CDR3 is TGTGCCAGCAGTGACGCAGACACCCTGGGAGGGAATCAGCCCCAGCATTTT. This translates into CASSDADTLGGNQPQHF.

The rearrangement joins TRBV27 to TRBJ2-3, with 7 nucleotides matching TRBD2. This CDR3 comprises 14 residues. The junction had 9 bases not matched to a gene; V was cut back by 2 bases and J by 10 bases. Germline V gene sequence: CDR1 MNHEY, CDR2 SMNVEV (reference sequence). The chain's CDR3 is CASSLGGVIGPQYF. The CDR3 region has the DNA TGTGCCAGCAGTTTAGGGGGGGTCATAGGACCGCAGTATTTT.

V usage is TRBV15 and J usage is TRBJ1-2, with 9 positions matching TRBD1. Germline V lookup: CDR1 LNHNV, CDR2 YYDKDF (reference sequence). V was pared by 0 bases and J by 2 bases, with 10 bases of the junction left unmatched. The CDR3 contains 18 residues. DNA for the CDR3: TGTGCCACCAGCAGAGATAGGGGACAGGGAATCCAAAACTATGGCTACACCTTC. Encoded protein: CATSRDRGQGIQNYGYTF.

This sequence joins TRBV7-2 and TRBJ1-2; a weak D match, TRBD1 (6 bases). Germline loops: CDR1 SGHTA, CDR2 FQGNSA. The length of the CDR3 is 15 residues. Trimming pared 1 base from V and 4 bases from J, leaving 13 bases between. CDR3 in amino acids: CASSLGRQAIYGYTF. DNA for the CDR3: TGTGCCAGCAGCTTAGGTCGACAGGCTATCTATGGCTACACCTTC.

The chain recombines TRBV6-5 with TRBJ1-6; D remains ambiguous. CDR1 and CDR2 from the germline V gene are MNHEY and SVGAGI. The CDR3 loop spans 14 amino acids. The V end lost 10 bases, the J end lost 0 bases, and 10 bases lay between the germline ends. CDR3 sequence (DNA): TGTGCCATAAAGAGAAGCTCCTATAATTCACCCCTCCACTTT. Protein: CAIKRSSYNSPLHF.

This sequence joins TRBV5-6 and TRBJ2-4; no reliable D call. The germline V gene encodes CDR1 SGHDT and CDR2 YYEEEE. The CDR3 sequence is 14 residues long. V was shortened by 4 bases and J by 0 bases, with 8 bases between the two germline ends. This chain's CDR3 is CASSPNGAKNIQYF. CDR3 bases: TGTGCCAGCAGCCCCAACGGAGCCAAAAACATTCAGTACTTC.

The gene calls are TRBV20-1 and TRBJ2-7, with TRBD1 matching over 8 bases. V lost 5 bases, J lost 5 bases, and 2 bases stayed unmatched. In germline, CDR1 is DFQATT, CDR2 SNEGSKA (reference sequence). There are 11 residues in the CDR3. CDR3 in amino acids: CSAHRGNEQYF. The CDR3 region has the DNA TGCAGTGCTCACAGGGGGAACGAGCAGTACTTC.